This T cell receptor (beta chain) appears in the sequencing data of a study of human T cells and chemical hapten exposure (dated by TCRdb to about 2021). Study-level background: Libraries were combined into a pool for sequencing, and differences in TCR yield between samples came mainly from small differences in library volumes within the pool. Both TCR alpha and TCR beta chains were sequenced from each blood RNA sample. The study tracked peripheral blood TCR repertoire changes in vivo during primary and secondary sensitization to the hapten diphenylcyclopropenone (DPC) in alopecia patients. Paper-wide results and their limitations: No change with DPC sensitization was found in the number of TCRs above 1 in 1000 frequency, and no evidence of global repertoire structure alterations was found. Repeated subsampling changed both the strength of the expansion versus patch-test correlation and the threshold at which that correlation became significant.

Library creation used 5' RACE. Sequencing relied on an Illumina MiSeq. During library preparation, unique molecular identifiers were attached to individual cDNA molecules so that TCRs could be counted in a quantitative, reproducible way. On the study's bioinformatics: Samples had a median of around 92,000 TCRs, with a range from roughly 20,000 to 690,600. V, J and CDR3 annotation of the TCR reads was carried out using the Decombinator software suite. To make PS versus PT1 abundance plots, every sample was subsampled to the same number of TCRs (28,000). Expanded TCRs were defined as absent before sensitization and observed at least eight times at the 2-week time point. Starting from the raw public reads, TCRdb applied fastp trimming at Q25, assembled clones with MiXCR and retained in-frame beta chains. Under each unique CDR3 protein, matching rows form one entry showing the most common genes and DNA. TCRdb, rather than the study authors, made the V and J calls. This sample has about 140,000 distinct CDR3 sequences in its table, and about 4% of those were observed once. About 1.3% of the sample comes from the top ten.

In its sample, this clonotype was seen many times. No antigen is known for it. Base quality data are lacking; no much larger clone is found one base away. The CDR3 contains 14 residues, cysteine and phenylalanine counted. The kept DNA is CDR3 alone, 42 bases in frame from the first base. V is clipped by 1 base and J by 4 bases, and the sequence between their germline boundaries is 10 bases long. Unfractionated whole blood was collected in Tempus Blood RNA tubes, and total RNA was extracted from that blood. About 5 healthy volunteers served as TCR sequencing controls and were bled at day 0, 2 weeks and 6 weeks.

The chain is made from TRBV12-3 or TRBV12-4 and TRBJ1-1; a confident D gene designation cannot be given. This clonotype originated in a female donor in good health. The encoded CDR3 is CASSLGQIRTEAFF. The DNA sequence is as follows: TGTGCCAGCAGTTTAGGACAAATACGCACTGAAGCTTTCTTT.